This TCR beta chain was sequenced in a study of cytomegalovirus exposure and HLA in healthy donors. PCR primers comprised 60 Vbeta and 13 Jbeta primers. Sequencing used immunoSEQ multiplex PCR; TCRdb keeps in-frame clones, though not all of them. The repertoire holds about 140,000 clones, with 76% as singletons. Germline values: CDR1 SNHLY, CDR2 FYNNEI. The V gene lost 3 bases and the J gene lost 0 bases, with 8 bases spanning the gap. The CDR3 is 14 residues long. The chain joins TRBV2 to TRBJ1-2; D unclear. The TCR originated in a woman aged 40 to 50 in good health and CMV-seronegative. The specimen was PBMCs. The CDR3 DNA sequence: TGTGCCAGCAGTGAGTGGGAGTCTAACTATGGCTACACCTTC. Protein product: CASSEWESNYGYTF.